These T cell receptor beta chains were read from a single sample in a study of T cells in tumors after PD-1 blockade. Generated by immunoSEQ multiplex PCR, the TCRdb table keeps only in-frame clones and is missing some. In the table there are some 25,000 clones, about 84% of which are singletons. The sequencing used PBMCs, collected after anti-PD-1 treatment. The receptors stem from a human donor with basal cell carcinoma. CDR3s include the opening cysteine and the closing phenylalanine or tryptophan. Each record gives: clone size, V gene, J gene, CDR3 length, D gene, CDR3 DNA, CDR3 protein. A D gene is named only where the DNA matches it firmly. Size values are once, few and many counts, or a class for expanded clones, and some rows have none.

NA	TRBV5-1	TRBJ2-1	16	NA	TGCGCCAGCAGCTTCTACAGGGATACGAGTTACAATGAGCAGTTCTTC	CASSFYRDTSYNEQFF
NA	TRBV7-2	TRBJ1-6	13	NA	TGTGCCAGCAGCGCCCCCAGGAATTCACCCCTCCACTTT	CASSAPRNSPLHF
NA	TRBV3-1/TRBV3-2	TRBJ1-2	11	NA	TGTGCCAGCAGCCAGGTCCGAGGCTACACCTTC	CASSQVRGYTF
NA	TRBV5-1	TRBJ1-2	12	NA	TGCGCCAGCAGCTTGGCCTGGGGTGCCTACACCTTC	CASSLAWGAYTF
once	TRBV19	TRBJ1-1	14	TRBD1	TGTGCCAGTATTGGAGGGACAGTCAACACTGAAACTTTCTTT	CASIGGTVNTETFF
NA	TRBV27	TRBJ2-3	18	TRBD1	TGTGCCAGCAGTTTGATTCGACCGGGACAGGGGTTCGGGGATACGCAGTATTTT	CASSLIRPGQGFGDTQYF
NA	TRBV6-4	TRBJ2-3	16	TRBD1	TGTGCCAGCAGTCCCGGAGGGACAGGGGCGACAGATACGCAGTATTTT	CASSPGGTGATDTQYF
NA	TRBV25-1	TRBJ1-3	16	NA	TGTGCCAGCGGAAAGGGGGGCTTTAGCTCTGGAAACACCATATATTTT	CASGKGGFSSGNTIYF
NA	TRBV5-1	TRBJ2-1	16	TRBD2	TGCGCCAGCAGCCTCCTGACTAGCATAAACTACAATGAGCAGTTCTTC	CASSLLTSINYNEQFF
NA	TRBV9	TRBJ2-3	14	NA	TGTGCCAGCAGCGCGGGCCTCTGGGGAGATACGCAGTATTTT	CASSAGLWGDTQYF
NA	TRBV28	TRBJ1-1	13	NA	TGTGCCAGCAGTTTAGGGGGCTGGACTGAAGCTTTCTTT	CASSLGGWTEAFF
NA	TRBV15	TRBJ2-5	20	TRBD1	TGTGCCACCAGCAGAGGAGGAGGCTCAACGGGGACAGTAGGACCAGAGACCCAGTACTTC	CATSRGGGSTGTVGPETQYF
NA	TRBV27	TRBJ1-1	13	NA	TGTGCCAGCAGTCTCAGAATGAACACTGAAGCTTTCTTT	CASSLRMNTEAFF
NA	TRBV7-2	TRBJ2-1	15	TRBD2	TGTGCCAGCAGCTTATCCCGACTAGCGCTCGCTGAGCAGTTCTTC	CASSLSRLALAEQFF
NA	TRBV2	TRBJ2-2	13	NA	TGTGCCAGCAGCCTCACGAACACCGGGGAGCTGTTTTTT	CASSLTNTGELFF
NA	TRBV18	TRBJ2-1	16	NA	TGTGCCAGCTCTCACGGTGTAGATTTTTGGTTTAGTGAGCAGTTCTTC	CASSHGVDFWFSEQFF
NA	TRBV30	TRBJ1-5	15	TRBD1	TGTGCCTGGAACGCAGGACAGGTCTTTAGTCAGCCCCAGCATTTT	CAWNAGQVFSQPQHF
NA	TRBV6-1	TRBJ2-7	10	NA	TGTGCCAGCAGTGAATCAAAGCAGTACTTC	CASSESKQYF
NA	TRBV11-3	TRBJ2-7	13	NA	TGTGCCAGCAGCTTATCTTACGAGGGGGAGCAGTACTTC	CASSLSYEGEQYF
NA	TRBV7-3	TRBJ1-5	14	NA	TGTGCCAGCAGCTTCGACAGCCGAAATCAGCCCCAGCATTTT	CASSFDSRNQPQHF
NA	TRBV6-1	TRBJ2-7	16	NA	TGTGCCAGCAGTGGGCCCCGGGACACTTACTCCTACGAGCAGTACTTC	CASSGPRDTYSYEQYF
few	TRBV7-9	TRBJ1-4	14	NA	TGTGCCAGCAGCTCCGGACAGACTAATGAAAAACTGTTTTTT	CASSSGQTNEKLFF
NA	TRBV20-1	TRBJ2-7	13	NA	TGCAGTGCTAGTAGGATGGGGGCGGGAGAGCAGTACTTC	CSASRMGAGEQYF
NA	TRBV12-3/TRBV12-4	TRBJ1-4	13	NA	TGTGCCAGCAGGAGTAGGGGGAATGAAAAACTGTTTTTT	CASRSRGNEKLFF
NA	TRBV5-1	TRBJ2-2	16	NA	TGCGCCAGCAGCCCGCAGATTTTGGATGGGCCCGGGGAGCTGTTTTTT	CASSPQILDGPGELFF
NA	TRBV7-6	TRBJ1-6	14	NA	TGTGCCAGCAGCCGCGATCTGAAAGGTTCACCCCTCCACTTT	CASSRDLKGSPLHF
NA	TRBV4-2	TRBJ2-4	17	TRBD1	TGTGCCAGCAGCCAAGATAAAGTTGACAGGGGGGAACCCCTTCAGTACTTC	CASSQDKVDRGEPLQYF